A selection of T cell receptor beta chains follows, all from one sample in a study of T cells after yellow fever vaccination. MiXCR, run by TCRdb on the 5' RACE reads, gives a single entry per CDR3 protein. The table lists 550,000 to 750,000 distinct CDR3 sequences, roughly 14% of them singletons, with roughly an eighth in the top ten. Sequencing was performed on PBMCs, taken on the day of the yellow fever booster vaccination. All receptors derive from a man aged 25 to 40 who received the YFV17D yellow fever vaccine. The CDR3 runs from the conserved cysteine through the conserved F or W. Fields, in order: V gene, clone size, D gene, J gene, CDR3 DNA, CDR3 protein. The D gene is left open where the match is weak. For some rows the clone size is stated as once, few or many, or as a class when expanded; others skip it.

v_gene: TRBV5-1
abundance: few
d_gene: .
j_gene: TRBJ1-2
CDR3nt: TGCGCCAGCAGGGAAATGACAGGACCCTATGGCTACACCTTC
CDR3aa: CASREMTGPYGYTF

v_gene: TRBV7-8
abundance: few
d_gene: .
j_gene: TRBJ1-3
CDR3nt: TGTGCCAGCAGCTCTATTTGGACACCGAACTCTGGAAACACCATATATTTT
CDR3aa: CASSSIWTPNSGNTIYF

v_gene: TRBV27
abundance: few
d_gene: TRBD1
j_gene: TRBJ2-1
CDR3nt: TGTGCCAGCAGTCTCGGACAGGCCTACAATGAGCAGTTCTTC
CDR3aa: CASSLGQAYNEQFF

v_gene: TRBV7-2
abundance: few
d_gene: .
j_gene: TRBJ2-2
CDR3nt: TGTGCCAGCAGCTTCCGACTAGCGAACACCGGGGAGCTGTTTTTT
CDR3aa: CASSFRLANTGELFF

v_gene: TRBV12-3/TRBV12-4
abundance: many
d_gene: .
j_gene: TRBJ2-7
CDR3nt: TGTGCCAGCAGTTTGGGCCAGCGGCCCTACGAGCAGTACTTC
CDR3aa: CASSLGQRPYEQYF

v_gene: TRBV30
abundance: .
d_gene: TRBD2
j_gene: TRBJ2-7
CDR3nt: TGTGCCTGGAGAAAGCGGGAGGGCCGCTACGAGCAGTACTTC
CDR3aa: CAWRKREGRYEQYF

v_gene: TRBV11-2
abundance: few
d_gene: .
j_gene: TRBJ2-7
CDR3nt: TGTGCCAGCAGCTTAGGGCCCACAGGTTACGAGCAGTACTTC
CDR3aa: CASSLGPTGYEQYF

v_gene: TRBV18
abundance: few
d_gene: .
j_gene: TRBJ2-2
CDR3nt: TGTGCCAGCTCACCGACTGGTGACACCGGGGAGCTGTTTTTT
CDR3aa: CASSPTGDTGELFF

v_gene: TRBV29-1
abundance: few
d_gene: .
j_gene: TRBJ2-5
CDR3nt: TGCAGCGTCCGGGACTCTCGGGAGACCCAGTACTTC
CDR3aa: CSVRDSRETQYF

v_gene: TRBV5-5
abundance: .
d_gene: .
j_gene: TRBJ1-1
CDR3nt: TGTGCCAGCAGGCAGCTAAACACTGAAGCTTTCTTT
CDR3aa: CASRQLNTEAFF

v_gene: TRBV29-1
abundance: .
d_gene: .
j_gene: TRBJ2-2
CDR3nt: TGCAGCGGGGGACAACCGAACACCGGGGAGCTGTTTTTT
CDR3aa: CSGGQPNTGELFF

v_gene: TRBV5-1
abundance: .
d_gene: TRBD1
j_gene: TRBJ2-5
CDR3nt: TGCGCCAGCAGCTTGTATCGGGACAGGCAAGAGACCCAGTACTTC
CDR3aa: CASSLYRDRQETQYF

v_gene: TRBV5-4
abundance: few
d_gene: .
j_gene: TRBJ2-5
CDR3nt: TGTGCCAGCAGAAGCGACAGACAAGAGACCCAGTACTTC
CDR3aa: CASRSDRQETQYF

v_gene: TRBV12-1
abundance: .
d_gene: .
j_gene: TRBJ2-7
CDR3nt: TGTGCCCGCAGGCATGGCTCCTACGAGCAGTACTTC
CDR3aa: CARRHGSYEQYF

v_gene: TRBV4-2
abundance: few
d_gene: .
j_gene: TRBJ2-7
CDR3nt: TGTGCCAGCAGTCAAGCGGCAGGGGTGAACGACGAGCAGTACTTC
CDR3aa: CASSQAAGVNDEQYF

v_gene: TRBV20-1
abundance: few
d_gene: .
j_gene: TRBJ1-6
CDR3nt: TGCAGTGTCCCACACCCGGGAGGTTCCCCCCTCCACTTT
CDR3aa: CSVPHPGGSPLHF

v_gene: TRBV10-2
abundance: few
d_gene: TRBD1
j_gene: TRBJ2-4
CDR3nt: TGCGCCAGCAGTATGGACAGGGGGCTCGTAGCGGGGAAGAAAAACATTCAGTACTTC
CDR3aa: CASSMDRGLVAGKKNIQYF

v_gene: TRBV12-3/TRBV12-4
abundance: few
d_gene: .
j_gene: TRBJ2-1
CDR3nt: TGTGCCAGCAGCGCAGCCAGATACAATGAGCAGTTCTTC
CDR3aa: CASSAARYNEQFF

v_gene: TRBV4-1
abundance: .
d_gene: .
j_gene: TRBJ2-2
CDR3nt: TGCGCCAGCAGCCACAATTCGGGGGAGCTGTTTTTT
CDR3aa: CASSHNSGELFF

v_gene: TRBV29-1
abundance: .
d_gene: .
j_gene: TRBJ2-5
CDR3nt: TGCAGCGTTGAAGAAGGTACAGGGAAAATCCAAGAGACCCAGTACTTC
CDR3aa: CSVEEGTGKIQETQYF

v_gene: TRBV2
abundance: .
d_gene: .
j_gene: TRBJ1-6
CDR3nt: TGTGCCAGCAGTCGGGCTTCACCCCTCCACTTT
CDR3aa: CASSRASPLHF

v_gene: TRBV20-1
abundance: few
d_gene: .
j_gene: TRBJ2-7
CDR3nt: TGCAGTGCGCCGACGGACTACGAGCAGTACTTC
CDR3aa: CSAPTDYEQYF

v_gene: TRBV7-2
abundance: .
d_gene: TRBD2
j_gene: TRBJ2-1
CDR3nt: TGTGCCAGCAGCTTAGCGGGACTAGCGGGGCCAAATGAGCAGTTCTTC
CDR3aa: CASSLAGLAGPNEQFF

v_gene: TRBV20-1
abundance: few
d_gene: TRBD1
j_gene: TRBJ2-7
CDR3nt: TGCAGTGCTTCCTATGGGACAGGGGACCACGAGCAGTACTTC
CDR3aa: CSASYGTGDHEQYF

v_gene: TRBV5-4
abundance: .
d_gene: .
j_gene: TRBJ2-2
CDR3nt: TGTGCCATCATGGGGGAGAACACCGGGGAGCTGTTTTTT
CDR3aa: CAIMGENTGELFF

v_gene: TRBV6-5
abundance: .
d_gene: .
j_gene: TRBJ1-1
CDR3nt: TGTGCCAGCAGTTATTCATTGACGGGGCCGTACACTGAAGCTTTCTTT
CDR3aa: CASSYSLTGPYTEAFF

v_gene: TRBV28
abundance: .
d_gene: TRBD1
j_gene: TRBJ2-4
CDR3nt: TGTGCCAGCACCGTGCAGGGGGCCGCCAAAAACATTCAGTACTTC
CDR3aa: CASTVQGAAKNIQYF

v_gene: TRBV20-1
abundance: .
d_gene: TRBD2
j_gene: TRBJ2-2
CDR3nt: TGCAGTGCGGGACTAGCGGGACCGAACACCGGGGAGCTGTTTTTT
CDR3aa: CSAGLAGPNTGELFF

v_gene: TRBV24-1
abundance: few
d_gene: TRBD1
j_gene: TRBJ2-2
CDR3nt: TGTGCCACCAGTGATACCGGGACAGGGGATCCCGGGGAGCTGTTTTTT
CDR3aa: CATSDTGTGDPGELFF

v_gene: TRBV6-5
abundance: few
d_gene: TRBD1
j_gene: TRBJ2-7
CDR3nt: TGTGCCAGCAGTAACGACAGGGGGGTCTACGAGCAGTACTTC
CDR3aa: CASSNDRGVYEQYF

v_gene: TRBV7-2
abundance: many
d_gene: TRBD2
j_gene: TRBJ2-5
CDR3nt: TGTGCCAGCAGCTTAGCTAGCGGGAGGGCCGGGTACTTC
CDR3aa: CASSLASGRAGYF

v_gene: TRBV12-3/TRBV12-4
abundance: .
d_gene: TRBD1
j_gene: TRBJ2-7
CDR3nt: TGTGCCAGCAGTTTGACAGGGGATTTTGGGGAGCAGTACTTC
CDR3aa: CASSLTGDFGEQYF

v_gene: TRBV9
abundance: .
d_gene: .
j_gene: TRBJ1-3
CDR3nt: TGTGCCAGCAGCTTTGGAAGAGAAAGCACCATATATTTT
CDR3aa: CASSFGRESTIYF

v_gene: TRBV7-9
abundance: few
d_gene: TRBD2
j_gene: TRBJ2-7
CDR3nt: TGTGCCAGCAGAGGACTAGCGGACGAGCAGTACTTC
CDR3aa: CASRGLADEQYF

v_gene: TRBV29-1
abundance: .
d_gene: .
j_gene: TRBJ1-2
CDR3nt: TGCAGCGTTGCGGGTGGGGGCGGTGACGGCTACACCTTC
CDR3aa: CSVAGGGGDGYTF

v_gene: TRBV7-2
abundance: few
d_gene: TRBD1
j_gene: TRBJ2-2
CDR3nt: TGTGCCAGCAGCAAGGACAGGTTAAACACCGGGGAGCTGTTTTTT
CDR3aa: CASSKDRLNTGELFF

v_gene: TRBV12-3/TRBV12-4
abundance: few
d_gene: .
j_gene: TRBJ2-5
CDR3nt: TGTGCCAGCGGGTCTCATAACCAAGAGACCCAGTACTTC
CDR3aa: CASGSHNQETQYF

v_gene: TRBV24-1
abundance: few
d_gene: .
j_gene: TRBJ2-5
CDR3nt: TGTGCCACCAGTGTTAATTCGCAAGAGACCCAGTACTTC
CDR3aa: CATSVNSQETQYF

v_gene: TRBV7-8
abundance: few
d_gene: TRBD2
j_gene: TRBJ2-5
CDR3nt: TGTGCCAGCAGCTTAGGAGCTAGCGGGAGGAGCGGCGAGACCCAGTACTTC
CDR3aa: CASSLGASGRSGETQYF

v_gene: TRBV4-3
abundance: few
d_gene: .
j_gene: TRBJ2-2
CDR3nt: TGCGCCAGCAGCCAAGAGCCGCCAGGACTCAACACCGGGGAGCTGTTTTTT
CDR3aa: CASSQEPPGLNTGELFF

v_gene: TRBV7-2
abundance: .
d_gene: TRBD2
j_gene: TRBJ2-5
CDR3nt: TGTGCCAGCAGCAACCACGGGCGGGAGGAGGGAGAGACCCAGTACTTC
CDR3aa: CASSNHGREEGETQYF

v_gene: TRBV7-2
abundance: few
d_gene: .
j_gene: TRBJ2-1
CDR3nt: TGTGCCAGCAGCTTAGAACCGGGTCTGAGAGGCGAGCAGTTCTTC
CDR3aa: CASSLEPGLRGEQFF

v_gene: TRBV20-1
abundance: many
d_gene: TRBD2
j_gene: TRBJ2-5
CDR3nt: TGCAGTGCTAGAGCCCTAGCGGGAGTAGAGACCCAGTACTTC
CDR3aa: CSARALAGVETQYF

v_gene: TRBV7-2
abundance: .
d_gene: .
j_gene: TRBJ2-3
CDR3nt: TGTGCCAGCAGCGGGATACCGGGAACAGATACGCAGTATTTT
CDR3aa: CASSGIPGTDTQYF

v_gene: TRBV12-3/TRBV12-4
abundance: few
d_gene: .
j_gene: TRBJ2-2
CDR3nt: TGTGCCAGCAGAGCTGACATTCCCCTCACCGGGGAGCTGTTTTTT
CDR3aa: CASRADIPLTGELFF

v_gene: TRBV23-1
abundance: .
d_gene: TRBD2
j_gene: TRBJ2-1
CDR3nt: TGCGCCAGCAAACCCGCGGGACTAGCGGCCGAGTTCTTC
CDR3aa: CASKPAGLAAEFF

v_gene: TRBV28
abundance: .
d_gene: .
j_gene: TRBJ2-1
CDR3nt: TGTGCCGGAACAGCGGCGGGACTTAATGAGCAGTTCTTC
CDR3aa: CAGTAAGLNEQFF

v_gene: TRBV27
abundance: .
d_gene: TRBD1
j_gene: TRBJ2-7
CDR3nt: TGTGCCAGCAGTCTCCGGGACAGAAACTACGAGCAGTACTTC
CDR3aa: CASSLRDRNYEQYF

v_gene: TRBV5-1
abundance: .
d_gene: TRBD1
j_gene: TRBJ2-7
CDR3nt: TGCGCCAGCAATCCGGGACAGGGTTTCGACGAGCAGTACTTC
CDR3aa: CASNPGQGFDEQYF

v_gene: TRBV20-1
abundance: many
d_gene: .
j_gene: TRBJ2-1
CDR3nt: TGCAGTGCTAGAGATCGAAGCCCCGGATACAATGAGCAGTTCTTC
CDR3aa: CSARDRSPGYNEQFF

v_gene: TRBV20-1
abundance: .
d_gene: TRBD1
j_gene: TRBJ2-1
CDR3nt: TGCAGTGCTGAGGACAGGTTCGTGTTCTTC
CDR3aa: CSAEDRFVFF